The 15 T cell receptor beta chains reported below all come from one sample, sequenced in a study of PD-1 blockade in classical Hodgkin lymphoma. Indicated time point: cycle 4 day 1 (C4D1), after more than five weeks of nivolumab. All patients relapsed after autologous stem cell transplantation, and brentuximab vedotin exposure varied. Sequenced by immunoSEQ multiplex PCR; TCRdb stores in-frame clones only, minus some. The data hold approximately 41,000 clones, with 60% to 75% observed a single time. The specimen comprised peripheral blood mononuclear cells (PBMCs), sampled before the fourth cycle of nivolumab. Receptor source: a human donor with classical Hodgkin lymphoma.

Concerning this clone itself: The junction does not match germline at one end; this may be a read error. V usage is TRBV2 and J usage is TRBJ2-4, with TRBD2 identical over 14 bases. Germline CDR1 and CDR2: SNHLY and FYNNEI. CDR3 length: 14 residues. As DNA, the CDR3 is TGTGCCAGCAGAGACGGGACTAGCGGGGGCCATGGGGACTTC. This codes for CASRDGTSGGHGDF.

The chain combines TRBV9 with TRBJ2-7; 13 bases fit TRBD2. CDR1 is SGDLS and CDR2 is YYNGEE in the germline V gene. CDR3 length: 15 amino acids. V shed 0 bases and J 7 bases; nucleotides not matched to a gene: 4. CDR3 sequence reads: CASSVEGLAGSEQYF. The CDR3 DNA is TGTGCCAGCAGCGTAGAGGGACTAGCGGGATCGGAGCAGTACTTC.

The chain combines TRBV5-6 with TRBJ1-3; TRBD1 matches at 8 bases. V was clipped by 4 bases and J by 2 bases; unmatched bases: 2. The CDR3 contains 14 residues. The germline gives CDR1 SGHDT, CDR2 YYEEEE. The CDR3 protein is CASSRTGPGNTIYF. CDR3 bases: TGTGCCAGCAGCCGGACAGGGCCTGGAAACACCATATATTTT.

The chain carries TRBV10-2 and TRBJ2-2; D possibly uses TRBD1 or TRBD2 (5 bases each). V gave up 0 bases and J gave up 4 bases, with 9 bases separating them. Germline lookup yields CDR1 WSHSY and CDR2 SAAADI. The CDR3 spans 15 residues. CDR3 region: CASSESGTITGELFF. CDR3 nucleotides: TGCGCCAGCAGTGAGTCCGGGACGATCACCGGGGAGCTGTTTTTT.

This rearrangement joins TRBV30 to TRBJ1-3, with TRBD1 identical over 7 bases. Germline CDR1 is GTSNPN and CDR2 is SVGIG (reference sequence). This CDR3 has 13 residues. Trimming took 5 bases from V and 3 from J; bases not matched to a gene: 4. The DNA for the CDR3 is TGTGCCTGGGACAGGGATCGTGGAAACACCATATATTTT. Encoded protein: CAWDRDRGNTIYF.

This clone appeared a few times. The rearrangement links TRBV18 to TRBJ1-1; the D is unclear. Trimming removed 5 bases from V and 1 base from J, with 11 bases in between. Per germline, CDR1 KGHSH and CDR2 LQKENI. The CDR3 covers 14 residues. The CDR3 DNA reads TGTGCCAGCTCATACCTACCGGCGAACACTGAAGCTTTCTTT. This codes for CASSYLPANTEAFF.

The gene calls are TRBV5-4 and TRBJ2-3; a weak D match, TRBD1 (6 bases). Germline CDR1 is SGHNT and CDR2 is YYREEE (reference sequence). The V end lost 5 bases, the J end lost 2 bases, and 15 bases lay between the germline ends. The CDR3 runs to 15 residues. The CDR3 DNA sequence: TGTGCCAGCAGTCCGGACAGTAGTCACACAGATACGCAGTATTTT. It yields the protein CASSPDSSHTDTQYF. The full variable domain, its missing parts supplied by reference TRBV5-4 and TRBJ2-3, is ETGVTQSPTHLIKTRGQQVTLRCSSQSGHNTVSWYQQALGQGPQFIFQYYREEENGRGNFPPRFSGLQFPNYSSELNVNALELDDSALYLCASSPDSSHTDTQYFGPGTRLTVL.

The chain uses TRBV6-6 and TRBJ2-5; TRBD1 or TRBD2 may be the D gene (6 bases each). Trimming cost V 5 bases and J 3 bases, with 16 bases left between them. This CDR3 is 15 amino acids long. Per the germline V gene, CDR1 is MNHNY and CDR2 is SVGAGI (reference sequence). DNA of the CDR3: TGTGCCAGCAGTAAGGGGGGAAGGGTGAAAGAGACCCAGTACTTC. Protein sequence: CASSKGGRVKETQYF.

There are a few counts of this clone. CDR3 DNA sequence: TGTGCCAGCAGTCCGGACAGGGGCTATGGCTACACCTTC. Translation gives CASSPDRGYGYTF. The chain carries TRBV6-5 and TRBJ1-2; 9 nucleotides agree with TRBD1. With V trimmed by 5 bases and J by 4 bases, 2 bases remained unmatched. Germline CDR1 MNHEY, CDR2 SVGAGI. The CDR3 consists of 13 residues.

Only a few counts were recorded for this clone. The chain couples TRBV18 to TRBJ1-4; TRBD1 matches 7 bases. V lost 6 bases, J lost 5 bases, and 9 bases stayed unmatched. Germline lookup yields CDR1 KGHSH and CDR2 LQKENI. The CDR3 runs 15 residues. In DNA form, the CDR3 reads TGTGCCAGCTCGTTCCGGGACAGACAGAATGAAAAACTGTTTTTT. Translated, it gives CASSFRDRQNEKLFF.

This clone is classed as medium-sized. CDR3 nucleotides: TGTGCCAGCAGTCCCGGGGGGGAGACCACCGGGGAGCTGTTTTTT. Residues: CASSPGGETTGELFF. This sequence joins TRBV28 and TRBJ2-2; 8 nucleotides agree with TRBD2. Per the germline V gene, CDR1 is MDHEN and CDR2 is SYDVKM. The ends lost 5 bases at V and 4 bases at J; junction bases unmatched: 6. There are 15 residues in the CDR3.

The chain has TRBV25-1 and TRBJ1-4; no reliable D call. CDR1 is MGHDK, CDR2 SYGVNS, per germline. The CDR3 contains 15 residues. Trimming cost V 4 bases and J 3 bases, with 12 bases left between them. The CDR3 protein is CASSVSMGSNEKLFF. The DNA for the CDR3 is TGTGCCAGCAGTGTTAGTATGGGTTCTAATGAAAAACTGTTTTTT. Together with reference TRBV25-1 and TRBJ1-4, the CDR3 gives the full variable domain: EADIYQTPRYLVIGTGKKITLECSQTMGHDKMYWYQQDPGMELHLIHYSYGVNSTEKGDLSSESTVSRIRTEHFPLTLESARPSHTSQYLCASSVSMGSNEKLFFGSGTQLSVL.

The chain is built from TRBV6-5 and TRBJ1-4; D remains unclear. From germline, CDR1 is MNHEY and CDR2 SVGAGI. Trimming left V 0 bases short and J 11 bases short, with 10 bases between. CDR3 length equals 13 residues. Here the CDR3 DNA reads TGTGCCAGCAGTTACTCGATTGGGCAGAAACTGTTTTTT. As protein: CASSYSIGQKLFF.

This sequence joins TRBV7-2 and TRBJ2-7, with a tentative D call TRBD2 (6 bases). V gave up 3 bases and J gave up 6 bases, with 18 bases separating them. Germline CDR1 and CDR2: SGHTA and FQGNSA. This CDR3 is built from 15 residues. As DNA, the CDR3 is TGTGCCAGCAGCTTCATTTCGCGGGGTGGAGGCGAGCAGTACTTC. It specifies CASSFISRGGGEQYF.

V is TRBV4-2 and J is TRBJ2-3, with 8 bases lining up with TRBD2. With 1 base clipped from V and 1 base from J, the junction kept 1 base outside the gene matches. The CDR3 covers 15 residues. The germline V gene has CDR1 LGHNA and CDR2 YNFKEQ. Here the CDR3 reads CASSQAREGTDTQYF. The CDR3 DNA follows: TGTGCCAGCAGCCAAGCGCGGGAGGGCACAGATACGCAGTATTTT.